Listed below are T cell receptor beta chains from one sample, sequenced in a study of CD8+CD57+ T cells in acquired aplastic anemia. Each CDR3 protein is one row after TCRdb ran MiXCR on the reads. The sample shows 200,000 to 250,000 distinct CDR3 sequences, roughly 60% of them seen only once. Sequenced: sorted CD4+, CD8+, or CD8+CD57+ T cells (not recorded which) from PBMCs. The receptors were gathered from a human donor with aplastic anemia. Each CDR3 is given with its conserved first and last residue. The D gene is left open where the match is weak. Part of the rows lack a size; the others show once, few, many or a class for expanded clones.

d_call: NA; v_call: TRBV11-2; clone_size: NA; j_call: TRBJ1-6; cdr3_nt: TGTGCCAGCTGCCCTGTGGGGAATTCACCCCTCCACTTT; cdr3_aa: CASCPVGNSPLHF
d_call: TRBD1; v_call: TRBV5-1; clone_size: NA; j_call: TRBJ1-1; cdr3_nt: TGCGCCAGCAGCTCTTCAACCCCGGGACAGGGGACCACTGAAGCTTTCTTT; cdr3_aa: CASSSSTPGQGTTEAFF
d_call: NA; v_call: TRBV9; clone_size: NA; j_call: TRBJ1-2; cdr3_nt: TGTGCCAGCAGCGCACTCGACATGAATGGCTACACCTTC; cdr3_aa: CASSALDMNGYTF
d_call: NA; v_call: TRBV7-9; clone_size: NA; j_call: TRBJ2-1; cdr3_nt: TGTGCCAGCAGCCACCCAGTGAGGGGGGTCGATGAGCAGTTCTTC; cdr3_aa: CASSHPVRGVDEQFF
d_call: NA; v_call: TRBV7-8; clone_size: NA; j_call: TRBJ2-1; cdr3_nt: TGTGCCAGCAGTGAAAACAGGGATCATGAGCAGTTCTTC; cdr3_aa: CASSENRDHEQFF
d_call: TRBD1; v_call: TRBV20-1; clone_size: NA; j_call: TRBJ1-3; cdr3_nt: TGCAGTGCTAGCGGACAGGGGGTAGTAGGGCGGAACACCATATATTTT; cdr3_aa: CSASGQGVVGRNTIYF
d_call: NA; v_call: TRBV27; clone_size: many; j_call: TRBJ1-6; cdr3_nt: TGTGCCAGCAGTTTAAGGAGTATCGATTCACCCCTCCACTTT; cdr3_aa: CASSLRSIDSPLHF
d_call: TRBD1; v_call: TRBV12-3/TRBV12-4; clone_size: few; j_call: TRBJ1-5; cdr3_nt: TGTGCCACCAGTGATAGGGACAGCGCAGGAGATCAGCCCCAGCATTTT; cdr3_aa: CATSDRDSAGDQPQHF
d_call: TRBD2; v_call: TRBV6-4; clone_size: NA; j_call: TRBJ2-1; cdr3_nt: TGTGCCAGCTCAACGTTGCCGGCGGGGGGGAACAATGAGCAGTTCTTC; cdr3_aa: CASSTLPAGGNNEQFF
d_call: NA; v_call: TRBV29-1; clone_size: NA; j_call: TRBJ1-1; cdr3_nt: TGCAGCGTTGATTCCGTTCGGGAAGCTTTCTTT; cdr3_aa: CSVDSVREAFF
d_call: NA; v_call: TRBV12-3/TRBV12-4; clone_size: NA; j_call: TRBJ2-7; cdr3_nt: TGTGCCAGCCGGCCGGGGGGCTCGGGGGAGCAGTACTTC; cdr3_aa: CASRPGGSGEQYF
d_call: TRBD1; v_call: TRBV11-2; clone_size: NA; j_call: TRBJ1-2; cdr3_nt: TGTGCCAGCAGCAAACAGGGGGACTATGGCTACACCTTC; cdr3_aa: CASSKQGDYGYTF
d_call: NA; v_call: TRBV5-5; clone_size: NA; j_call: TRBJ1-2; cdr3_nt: TGTGCCAGCAGCGTAGAGGACGGAGACTTATATGGCTACACCTTC; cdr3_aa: CASSVEDGDLYGYTF
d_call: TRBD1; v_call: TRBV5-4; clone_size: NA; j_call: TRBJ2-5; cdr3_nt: TGTGCCAGCAGCTTGGATAGGACAGGGGTAAAGACCCAGTACTTC; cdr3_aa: CASSLDRTGVKTQYF
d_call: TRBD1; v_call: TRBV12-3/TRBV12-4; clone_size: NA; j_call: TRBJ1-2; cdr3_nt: TGTGCCAGCAGCCCTGACAGGGGGCGCATCACGACCTCTGTTTATGGCTACACCTTC; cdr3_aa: CASSPDRGRITTSVYGYTF
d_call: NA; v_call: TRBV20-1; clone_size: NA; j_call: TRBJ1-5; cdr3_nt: TGCAGTGCCAACACGGGCGGCAATCAGCCCCAGCATTTT; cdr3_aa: CSANTGGNQPQHF
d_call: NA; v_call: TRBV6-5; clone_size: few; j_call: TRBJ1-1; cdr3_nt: TGTGCCAGCAGTTACTCGAAAAGGGGTGCGACTGAAGCTTTCTTT; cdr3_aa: CASSYSKRGATEAFF
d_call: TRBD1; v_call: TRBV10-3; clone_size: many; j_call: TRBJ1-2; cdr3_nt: TGTGCCATCAGTGAGCCGGGACAGGGGGCATGGTATGGCTACACCTTC; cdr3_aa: CAISEPGQGAWYGYTF
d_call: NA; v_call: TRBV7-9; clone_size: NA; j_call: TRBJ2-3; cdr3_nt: TGTGCCAGCAGCTTGGGGGTATCCGGGGCGGGAGATACGCAGTATTTT; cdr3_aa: CASSLGVSGAGDTQYF
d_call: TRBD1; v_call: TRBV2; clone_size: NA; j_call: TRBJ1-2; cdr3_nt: TGTGCCAGCAGTCGGGACAGGGGCTATGGCTACACCTTC; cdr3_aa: CASSRDRGYGYTF
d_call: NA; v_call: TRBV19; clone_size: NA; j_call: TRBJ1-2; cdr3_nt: TGTGCCAGTAGGAGTAGTGGATACGGCTACACCTTC; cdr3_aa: CASRSSGYGYTF
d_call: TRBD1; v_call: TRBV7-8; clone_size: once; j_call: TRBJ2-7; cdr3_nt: TGTGCCAGCAGCCAGGGACAGGGCGGTGCCGAGCAGTACTTC; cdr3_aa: CASSQGQGGAEQYF
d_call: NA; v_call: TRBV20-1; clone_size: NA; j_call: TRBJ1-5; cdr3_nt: TGCAGTGCTGGGGCAGGGAGCAATCAGCCCCAGCATTTT; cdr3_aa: CSAGAGSNQPQHF
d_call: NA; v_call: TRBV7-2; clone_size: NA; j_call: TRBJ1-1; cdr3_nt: TGTGCCAGCAGCCTTTATTTGAACACTGAAGCTTTCTTT; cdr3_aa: CASSLYLNTEAFF
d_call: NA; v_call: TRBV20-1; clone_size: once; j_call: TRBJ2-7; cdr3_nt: TGCAGTGCTAGAGATTGGGGGGGGGCCTCCGAGCAGTACTTC; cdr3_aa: CSARDWGGASEQYF
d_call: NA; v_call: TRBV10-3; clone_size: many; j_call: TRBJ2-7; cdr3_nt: TGTGCCATCAGTGAGGGACTCCCGTACGAGCAGTACTTC; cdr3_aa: CAISEGLPYEQYF
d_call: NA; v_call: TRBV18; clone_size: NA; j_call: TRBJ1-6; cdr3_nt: TGTGCCAGCTCACTCGACAGCCCCTATAATTCACCCCTCCACTTT; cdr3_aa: CASSLDSPYNSPLHF
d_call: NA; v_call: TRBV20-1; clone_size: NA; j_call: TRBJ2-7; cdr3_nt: TGCAGTGCCGTCGGACGGATGACCCCCTACGAGCAGTACTTC; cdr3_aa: CSAVGRMTPYEQYF
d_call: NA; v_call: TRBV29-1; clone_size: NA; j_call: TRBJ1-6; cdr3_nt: TGCAGCGTTGCCTGGGATGGTTCACCCCTCCACTTT; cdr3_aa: CSVAWDGSPLHF
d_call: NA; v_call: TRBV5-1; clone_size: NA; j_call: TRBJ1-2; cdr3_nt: TGCGCCAGCAGCTTGGGTATGGGAACTGGCTACACCTTC; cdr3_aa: CASSLGMGTGYTF
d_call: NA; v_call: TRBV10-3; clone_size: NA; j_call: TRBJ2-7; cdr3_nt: TGTGCCACCAGTGAGTCGATCGGAACCTACGAGCAGTACTTC; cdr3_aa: CATSESIGTYEQYF
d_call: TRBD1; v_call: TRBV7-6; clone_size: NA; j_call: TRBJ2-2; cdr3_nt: TGTGCCAGCAGCTCGGGACAGGGATCGCACGGGGAGCTGTTTTTT; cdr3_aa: CASSSGQGSHGELFF
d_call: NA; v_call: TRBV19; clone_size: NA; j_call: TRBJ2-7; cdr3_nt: TGTGCCAGTGCCTTGGGGAGGGGGTCTCTGGGGCCCTACGAGCAGTACTTC; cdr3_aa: CASALGRGSLGPYEQYF
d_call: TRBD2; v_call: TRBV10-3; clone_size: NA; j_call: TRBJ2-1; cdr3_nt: TGTGCCATCAGGGCTAGCGGGAGGAATAATGAGCAGTTCTTC; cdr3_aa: CAIRASGRNNEQFF
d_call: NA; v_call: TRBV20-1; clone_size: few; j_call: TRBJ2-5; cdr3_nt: TGCAGTGCTAGAGATCCAGCGGGTCAGACCCAGTACTTC; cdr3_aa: CSARDPAGQTQYF
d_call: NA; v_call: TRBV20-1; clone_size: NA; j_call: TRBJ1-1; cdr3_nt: TGCAGTGCTGGGGGGCCGCGGAACACTGAAGCTTTCTTT; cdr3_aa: CSAGGPRNTEAFF
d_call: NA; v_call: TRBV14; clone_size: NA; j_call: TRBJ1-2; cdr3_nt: TGTGCCAGCAGCCAAGCGGACAGCTCCTATGGCTACACCTTC; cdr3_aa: CASSQADSSYGYTF